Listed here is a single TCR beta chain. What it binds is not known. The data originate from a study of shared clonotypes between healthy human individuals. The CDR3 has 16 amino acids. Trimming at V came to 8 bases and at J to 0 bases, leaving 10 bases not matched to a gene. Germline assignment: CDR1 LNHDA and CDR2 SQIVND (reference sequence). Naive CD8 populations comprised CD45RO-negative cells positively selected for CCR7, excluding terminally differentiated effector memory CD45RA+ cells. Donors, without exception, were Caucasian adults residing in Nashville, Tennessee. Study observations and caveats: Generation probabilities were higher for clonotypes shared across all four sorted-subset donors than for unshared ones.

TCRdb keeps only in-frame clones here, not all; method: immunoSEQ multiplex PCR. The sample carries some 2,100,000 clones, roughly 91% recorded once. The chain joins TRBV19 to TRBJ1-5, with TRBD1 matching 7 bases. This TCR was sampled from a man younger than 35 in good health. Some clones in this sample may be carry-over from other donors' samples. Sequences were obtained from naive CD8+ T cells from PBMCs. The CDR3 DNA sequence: TGTGCCAGTGGTCGGGACAGAATCTTTAGCAATCAGCCCCAGCATTTT. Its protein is CASGRDRIFSNQPQHF.